One and the same sample provided the 19 T cell receptor beta chains below, sequenced in a study of blood T cells in healthy people across ages. Alongside a J-beta primer mix, a sample-barcoded 5' primer served in a second PCR lasting about 7 to 11 cycles. From the 5' RACE reads, TCRdb called clonotypes with MiXCR, one entry per CDR3 protein. This sample has 1.5 million to 2 million distinct CDR3 sequences, with about 49% found just once. Source material: blood. These TCRs come from a woman aged 40-49 years in good health.

In DNA form, the CDR3 reads TGTGCCATCAGCCCTACAGGGTATGGCTACACCTTC. Translated, it gives CAISPTGYGYTF. The rearrangement joins TRBV10-3 to TRBJ1-2; D is perhaps TRBD1 (6 bases). The V gene lost 6 bases and the J gene lost 5 bases, with 10 bases spanning the gap. Germline assignment: CDR1 ENHRY and CDR2 SYGVKD. The CDR3 covers 12 residues.

This chain connects TRBV27 to TRBJ2-1; 9 bases are shared with TRBD2. Matching the DNA end better, TRBJ2-7 makes the J call doubtful. This CDR3 spans 18 amino acids. Germline values: CDR1 MNHEY, CDR2 SMNVEV (reference sequence). DNA for the CDR3: TGTGCCAGCAGCAATAGCGGGGGTTACAGGAGCTCCTACAATGAGCAGTACTTC. This codes for CASSNSGGYRSSYNEQYF.

This sequence joins TRBV20-1 and TRBJ2-7, with 11 positions matching TRBD1. Germline CDR1 and CDR2: DFQATT and SNEGSKA (reference sequence). Trimming removed 6 bases from V and 9 bases from J; junction bases left unmatched: 10. The CDR3 is made up of 13 amino acids. The CDR3 loop is CSAPSPGTGGQYF. In DNA, the CDR3 is TGCAGTGCACCGAGTCCCGGGACAGGGGGGCAGTACTTC.

This chain uses TRBV5-4 with TRBJ1-2, with a weak D call TRBD1 (5 bases). The CDR3 is 15 residues long. The V end lost 0 bases, the J end lost 3 bases, and 12 bases lay between the germline ends. Looked up from germline, CDR1 is SGHNT and CDR2 is YYREEE (reference sequence). The CDR3 loop is CASSLEGRVDYGYTF. DNA of the CDR3: TGTGCCAGCAGCTTGGAAGGCAGGGTGGACTATGGCTACACCTTC.

This clonotype was counted between two and nine times. V and J are TRBV5-6 and TRBJ1-2; D gene unclear. Germline CDR1 and CDR2: SGHDT and YYEEEE. Trimming took off 4 bases at V and 13 bases at J, with 14 bases between the two ends. The CDR3 totals 11 residues. CDR3 nucleotide sequence: TGTGCCAGCAGCCGAGACACCGGGTTCACCTTC. Residues: CASSRDTGFTF.

The gene calls are TRBV4-1 and TRBJ2-7, with D perhaps TRBD1 (6 bases). CDR1 is MGHRA and CDR2 is YSYEKL in the germline V gene. CDR3 length: 14 amino acids. V was trimmed by 4 bases and J by 0 bases, leaving 10 bases between them. CDR3 in DNA: TGCGCCAGCAGCCGTGAACAGGGCTCCTACGAGCAGTACTTC. It encodes CASSREQGSYEQYF.

There are a few counts of this clonotype. The chain joins TRBV7-2 to TRBJ1-5, with D tentatively TRBD1 (5 bases). The V gene's germline CDR1 is SGHTA and CDR2 FQGNSA. CDR3 length: 15 amino acids. Trimming cost V 3 bases and J 7 bases, with 16 bases left between them. CDR3: CASSFLDRLGQPQHF. The CDR3 region has the DNA TGTGCCAGCAGCTTTCTAGACAGACTGGGGCAGCCCCAGCATTTT.

The chain carries TRBV7-8 and TRBJ2-7, with TRBD1 as a possible D gene (6 bases). This CDR3 comprises 15 residues. CDR1 and CDR2 from the germline V gene are SGHVS and FQNEAQ. The V end lost 1 base, the J end lost 7 bases, and 17 bases lay between the germline ends. In nucleotides, the CDR3 is TGTGCCAGCAGCTTAGTTCAGGGGCCGAGTGGGGAGCAGTACTTC. This codes for CASSLVQGPSGEQYF. The full variable domain, in which reference TRBV7-8 and TRBJ2-7 provide the parts outside the CDR3, is GAGVSQSPRYKVAKRGQDVALRCDPISGHVSLFWYQQALGQGPEFLTYFQNEAQLDKSGLPSDRFFAERPEGSVSTLKIQRTQQEDSAVYLCASSLVQGPSGEQYFGPGTRLTVT.

This clonotype was seen a few times. The V and J genes are TRBV28 and TRBJ2-7; perhaps TRBD1 as D (5 bases). The J call could be wrong; TRBJ2-5 is a better fit for the DNA end. Per germline, CDR1 MDHEN and CDR2 SYDVKM. The CDR3 runs to 15 residues. Here the CDR3 reads CASSFYAPGQETQYF. DNA for the CDR3: TGTGCCAGCAGTTTTTATGCCCCAGGGCAAGAGACCCAGTACTTC.

In its sample, this clonotype was seen a few times. This chain joins TRBV6-5 and TRBJ2-1; D possibly uses TRBD1 or TRBD2 (5 bases each). The CDR3 spans 15 residues. V lost 5 bases, J lost 2 bases, and 13 bases lay in between. CDR1 and CDR2 from the germline V gene are MNHEY and SVGAGI. CDR3 sequence: CASSIGDPTYNEQFF. CDR3 DNA: TGTGCCAGCAGTATCGGGGACCCTACCTACAATGAGCAGTTCTTC.

The CDR3: CASSPPPESGSYNEQFF. The CDR3 DNA is TGTGCCAGCAGCCCCCCCCCGGAGAGTGGGTCCTACAATGAGCAGTTCTTC. The chain couples TRBV11-2 to TRBJ2-1, with D hard to call. This CDR3 is built from 17 residues. CDR1 is SGHAT and CDR2 is FQNNGV in the germline V gene. V shed 5 bases and J shed 1 base, with 18 bases lying between them.

The CDR3 DNA sequence: TGTGCCAGCAGTCAAGGGCATAACTCCTACAATGAGCAGTACTTC. It encodes CASSQGHNSYNEQYF. The chain links TRBV6-2 or TRBV6-3 to TRBJ2-7; D remains ambiguous. Germline V gene lookup returns CDR1 MNHEY and CDR2 SVGEGT. V lost 5 bases and J 7 bases, leaving 21 bases between the germline ends. CDR3 length: 15 residues.

The chain is built from TRBV6-1 and TRBJ1-6, with TRBD1 matching 7 bases. Losses at the gene ends were 2 bases for V and 8 bases for J; bases not matched to a gene: 3. This CDR3 is built from 14 residues. Per the germline V gene, CDR1 is MNHNS and CDR2 is SASEGT. The CDR3 loop reads CASSEYRGDSPLHF. CDR3 DNA sequence: TGTGCCAGCAGTGAATACAGGGGAGATTCACCCCTCCACTTT.

The rearrangement joins TRBV3-1 to TRBJ2-1, with D perhaps TRBD1 or TRBD2 (6 bases each). Germline CDR1 reads LGHDT; CDR2 reads YNNKEL (reference sequence). The germline V and J ends were trimmed by 2 bases and 7 bases, with 15 bases remaining between them. This CDR3 has 15 amino acids. DNA for the CDR3: TGTGCCAGCAGCCAAAGTAAGGGGGGATGGAATGAGCAGTTCTTC. It is translated as CASSQSKGGWNEQFF.

This clonotype was seen only once. The V and J genes are TRBV2 and TRBJ2-4; TRBD2 agrees at 8 bases. The DNA end lines up better with TRBJ2-7; the J call may be wrong. Germline CDR1 reads SNHLY; CDR2 reads FYNNEI. The CDR3 is made up of 12 amino acids. CDR3 residues: CASRGTRYEQYF. The CDR3 DNA follows: TGTGCCAGCAGGGGGACTAGATACGAGCAGTACTTC.

The chain employs TRBV15 and TRBJ2-3; 8 bases map to TRBD2. After removal of 0 bases from V and 3 bases from J, the junction contained 5 bases not matched to a gene. This CDR3 is built from 16 residues. CDR1 LNHNV and CDR2 YYDKDF come from the germline V gene (reference sequence). CDR3 residues: CATSRESPGGTDTQYF. CDR3 coding DNA: TGTGCCACCAGCAGAGAATCGCCGGGAGGGACAGATACGCAGTATTTT.

J is TRBJ1-2 and V is TRBV7-9; D remains unclear. Trimming removed 0 bases at V and 8 bases at J, with 10 bases between. The CDR3 totals 13 residues. Germline CDR1 and CDR2: SEHNR and FQNEAQ (reference sequence). CDR3 nucleotide sequence: TGTGCCAGCAGCTTAGCCGCACTCGGGGGCTACACCTTC. This gives the protein CASSLAALGGYTF.

The V and J genes are TRBV4-3 and TRBJ2-7, with a weak D call TRBD1 (5 bases). V lost 2 bases and J lost 0, with 14 bases in between. The CDR3 extends over 16 amino acids. Germline-derived CDR1 and CDR2 are LGHNA and YSLEER. The CDR3 nucleotides are TGCGCCAGCAGCCAATACCAGGGTCCCAGCTCCTACGAGCAGTACTTC. It encodes CASSQYQGPSSYEQYF.

This sequence joins TRBV20-1 and TRBJ2-4; 7 positions agree with TRBD1. The CDR3 has 16 residues. The germline V gene has CDR1 DFQATT and CDR2 SNEGSKA (reference sequence). The junction had 11 bases not matched to a gene; V was cut back by 6 bases and J by 0 bases. The CDR3 loop reads CSAKGQRIIAKNIQYF. The CDR3 DNA sequence: TGCAGTGCAAAGGGACAGCGAATAATAGCCAAAAACATTCAGTACTTC.